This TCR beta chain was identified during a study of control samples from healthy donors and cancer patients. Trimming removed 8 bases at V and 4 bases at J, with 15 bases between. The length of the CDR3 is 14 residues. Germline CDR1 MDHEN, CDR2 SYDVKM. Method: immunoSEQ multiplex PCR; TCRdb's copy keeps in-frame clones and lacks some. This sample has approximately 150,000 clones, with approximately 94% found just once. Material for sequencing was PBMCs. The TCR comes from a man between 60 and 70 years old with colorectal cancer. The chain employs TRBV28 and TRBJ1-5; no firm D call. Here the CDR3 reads CASHMGMRNQPQHF. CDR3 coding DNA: TGTGCCAGCCATATGGGGATGAGAAATCAGCCCCAGCATTTT.